The table lists the clone carrying this TCR beta chain with a count of one. The antigen is undetermined. This table comes from immunoSEQ multiplex PCR, and its TCRdb copy is limited to in-frame clones, with some not included. The repertoire includes 45,000 to 55,000 clones, around 70% of them detected once, and 6.5% to 8.5% sits in the top ten. It was after around eleven days of culture that CD4+ T cells were isolated. Of the BNT162b2 and mRNA-1273 vaccines, participants received two doses of one or the other. With V trimmed by 0 bases and J by 0 bases, 9 bases remained unmatched. This CDR3 has 18 amino acids. In germline, CDR1 is LGHDT, CDR2 YNNKEL (reference sequence). These data belong to a study of vaccination effects on CD4 cells after COVID-19.

The receptor comes from a human donor who received a COVID-19 vaccine. This chain links TRBV3-1 (or the pseudogene TRBV3-2) with TRBJ2-7; the match to TRBD1 covers 9 bases. The material was CD4+ T cells from PBMCs cultured without peptide, obtained after COVID-19 vaccination. Here the CDR3 DNA reads TGTGCCAGCAGCCAAGATCGACTTGGACAGGGGCACTCCTACGAGCAGTACTTC. Protein sequence: CASSQDRLGQGHSYEQYF.